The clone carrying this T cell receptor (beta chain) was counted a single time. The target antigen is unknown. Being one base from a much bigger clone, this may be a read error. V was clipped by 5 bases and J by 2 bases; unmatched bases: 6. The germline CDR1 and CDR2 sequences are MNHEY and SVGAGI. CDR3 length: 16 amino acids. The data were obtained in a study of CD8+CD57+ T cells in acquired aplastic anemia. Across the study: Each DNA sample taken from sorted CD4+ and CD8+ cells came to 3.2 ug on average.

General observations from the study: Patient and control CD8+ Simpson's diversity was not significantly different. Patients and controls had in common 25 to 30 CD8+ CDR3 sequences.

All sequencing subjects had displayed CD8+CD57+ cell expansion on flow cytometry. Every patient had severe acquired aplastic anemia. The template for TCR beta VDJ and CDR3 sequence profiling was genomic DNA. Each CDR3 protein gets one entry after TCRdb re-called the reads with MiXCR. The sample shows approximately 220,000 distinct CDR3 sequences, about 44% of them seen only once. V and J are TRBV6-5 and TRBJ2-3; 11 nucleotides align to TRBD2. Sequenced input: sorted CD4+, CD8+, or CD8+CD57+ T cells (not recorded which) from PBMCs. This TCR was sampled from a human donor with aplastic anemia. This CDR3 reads CASSTATSGNTDTQYF. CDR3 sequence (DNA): TGTGCCAGCAGTACGGCGACTAGCGGGAACACAGATACGCAGTATTTT.